The entry below gives a single T cell receptor (beta chain) sequence along with its context. The authors reverse transcribed all of the isolated RNA, so sequencing captured expressed TCRB transcripts. The method was immunoSEQ multiplex PCR; TCRdb's version includes in-frame clones alone and lacks a portion of them. This table holds under 250,000 clones, approximately 14% found once. Germline lookup yields CDR1 SGHDN and CDR2 FVKESK. Between the trimmed V and J ends, which lost 3 bases and 6 bases, there was a span of 12 bases. CDR3 length equals 14 residues. This specimen comes from a study of beta chain features in type 1 diabetes. Whole-study context: Sorted cells numbering 107,917,701 were examined across all samples.

This sequence originates from a woman in her 40s in good health. The specimen was naive CD4+ T cells from blood. This chain uses TRBV14 with TRBJ1-5; the D gene is possibly TRBD1 (5 bases). CDR3 sequence reads: CASSHKGLGQPQHF. The CDR3, as DNA: TGTGCCAGCAGCCATAAGGGGTTGGGTCAGCCCCAGCATTTT.